The clone carrying this TCR beta chain was picked up a small number of times. No antigen is known for it. The beta constant-region primer was an equimolar mix of two oligonucleotides covering TRBC1 and TRBC2. The ligated cDNA underwent four PCR rounds using SP2 and nested alpha and beta constant-region primers. TCRdb recomputed calls from the UMI-ligation and nested PCR reads with MiXCR, one row per CDR3 protein. The table lists some 110,000 distinct CDR3 sequences, roughly 14% of them singletons. This specimen comes from a study of naive and memory T cell subsets. Overall study results and limits: Possibly reflecting memory cells re-expressing CD45RA, a few larger clonotypes occurred in naive repertoires, especially CD8. Over 95% of naive TCR sequences appeared only once, unlike memory subsets.

Trimming left V 4 bases short and J 0 bases short, with 11 bases between. The CDR3 runs to 15 residues. CDR1 and CDR2 (germline): SGHVS, FNYEAQ. The sequence was obtained from a human donor in good health. V gene TRBV7-6 combines with J gene TRBJ2-3; tentatively, D is TRBD2 (6 bases). The sequencing sample was made of naive CD8+ T cells from blood. For the CDR3, the DNA is TGTGCCAGCAGCTCGTTAGCGGTTAGCACAGATACGCAGTATTTT. Translating gives CASSSLAVSTDTQYF.